This T cell receptor (beta chain) comes out of a study of blood T cells in healthy people across ages. Germline V gene sequence: CDR1 LGHDT, CDR2 YNNKEL (reference sequence). The CDR3 totals 17 residues. As concerns this clonotype: A read error may produce the germline difference seen at one junction end.

The authors ran a second PCR of about 7 to 11 cycles using a sample-barcoded 5' primer and a J-beta primer mix. TCRdb re-called the 5' RACE reads with MiXCR, one entry per CDR3 protein. The table has about 1 million distinct CDR3 sequences, under 45% seen once. Material for sequencing was blood. The rearrangement joins TRBV3-1 to TRBJ2-4, with 11 nucleotides matching TRBD1. This receptor was obtained from a woman aged 60-75 years in good health. The CDR3 DNA sequence: TGTACCAGCAGCGGGGACAGGGGGAGGACGTCCAAAAACATTCAGTACTTC. Its protein is CTSSGDRGRTSKNIQYF. The variable domain in full, completed from reference TRBV3-1 and TRBJ2-4, reads DTAVSQTPKYLVTQMGNDKSIKCEQNLGHDTMYWYKQDSKKFLKIMFSYNNKELIINETVPNRFSPKSPDKAHLNLHINSLELGDSAVYFCTSSGDRGRTSKNIQYFGAGTRLSVL.